This entry is about one TCR beta chain. The sample belongs to a study of cytomegalovirus exposure and HLA in healthy donors. In the PCR, 60 Vbeta and 13 Jbeta primers were used. Profiling relied on immunoSEQ multiplex PCR, and the TCRdb table lists in-frame clones only, not all of them. The sample carries hundreds of thousands of clones, 60% to 80% recorded once. The TCR sequence derives from a man aged 18 to 29 in good health and CMV-seronegative. The sequencing sample was made of PBMCs.

CDR3 nucleotide sequence: TGTGCCAGTAGTATAGCCAGGGAAGAGACCCAGTACTTC. It is translated as CASSIAREETQYF. The chain employs TRBV19 and TRBJ2-5; the D gene is possibly TRBD1 (5 bases). V shed 1 base and J shed 3 bases, with 6 bases lying between them. CDR1 is LNHDA, CDR2 SQIVND, per germline (reference sequence). The CDR3 is made up of 13 amino acids.